The TCR beta chain under discussion was sequenced for a study of response to subunit inactivated influenza vaccine. Study-wide results and limits: Authors suggested that a seasonal influenza vaccination recruits few new T cells each time.

Using its own MiXCR run on the RT-PCR reads, TCRdb lists one record per CDR3 protein. The sample records about 780,000 distinct CDR3 sequences, around 18% being singletons. Per germline, CDR1 SGHRS and CDR2 YFSETQ. Trimming took 0 bases from V and 8 from J, leaving 11 bases between them. The CDR3 consists of 14 residues. This clonotype came up a few times. The antigen is not known. This TCR came from a man in his forties or fifties who received an inactivated influenza vaccine. The chain employs TRBV5-1 and TRBJ1-4; no clear D gene. Sequences were derived from PBMCs from blood, sampled 5 days after vaccination. CDR3: CASSLVPGREKLFF. CDR3 DNA: TGCGCCAGCAGCTTGGTTCCGGGTAGGGAAAAACTGTTTTTT.